A selection of T cell receptor beta chains follows, all from one sample in a study of cytomegalovirus exposure and HLA in healthy donors. The method was immunoSEQ multiplex PCR; TCRdb's version includes in-frame clones alone and lacks a portion of them. The sample records roughly 64,000 clones, 85% to 95% being singletons. Source material: PBMCs. These receptors all come from a woman aged 18-29 years in good health and CMV-seropositive. The CDR3 runs from the conserved cysteine through the conserved F or W. The order of the fields is V gene, CDR3 protein.

TRBV11-1,CASAPGRGKSEQYF
TRBV4-3,CASSQVLGLGGVSTDTQYF
TRBV5-5,CASSLGAGQSYGYTF
TRBV11-2,CASSPLQGGSPLHF
TRBV4-2,CASSQGLAVTGELFF
TRBV28,CASSFDRFNTRSYTF
TRBV29-1,CSVDNRESSNYGYTF
TRBV15,CATSRELPNDEQYF
TRBV5-5,CASSLEPGQYNSPLHF
TRBV5-8,CASSRLGATDTGELFF
TRBV9,CASTRQCDQPQHF
TRBV7-3,CASSPTSGWGAGELFF
TRBV4-1,CASSPGSASGPYNEQFF
TRBV29-1,CSVARGQDGGNTIYF
TRBV12-2,CASRLDGDTSSNQPQHF
TRBV4-3,CASSQERGPVTGELFF
TRBV7-8,CASSWTGGFGNTIYF
TRBV6-1,CAGLTSGFSYNEQFF
TRBV4-3,CASSQELANTEAFF
TRBV28,CASISGQGSNYGYTF
TRBV7-2,CASSAPGVPNTEAFF
TRBV4-1,CASSQDQGWYEQYF
TRBV15,CATSGGVNNEQFF
TRBV10-3,CAISESRAGANVLTF
TRBV11-2,CASSRAGTKYNEQFF
TRBV5-1,CASSGLAAVANTGELFF
TRBV5-1,CASSLGDSTDTQYF
TRBV28,CASSFRDRERETQYF
TRBV4-2,CASAFGAGGSTDTQYF
TRBV13,CASSPGTKAYEQYF
TRBV2,CASRTGSSGNTIYF